The rows below give T cell receptor beta chains drawn from one sample of a study of T cell changes during pregnancy in multiple sclerosis. The assay was immunoSEQ multiplex PCR, and TCRdb's table has in-frame clones only and misses some. The data show about 69,000 clones, approximately 91% seen once. This specimen was peripheral blood, taken in the third trimester of pregnancy. These receptors originate from a female donor with multiple sclerosis, enrolled in a pregnancy study. CDR3s include the opening cysteine and the closing phenylalanine or tryptophan. Each record gives: D gene, CDR3 length, clone size, J gene, V gene, CDR3 protein, CDR3 DNA. A D gene is named only where the DNA matches it firmly. Part of the rows lack a size; the others show once, few, many or a class for expanded clones.

NA | 13 | NA | TRBJ1-1 | TRBV7-9 | CASSPYLNTEAFF | TGTGCCAGCAGCCCCTACTTGAACACTGAAGCTTTCTTT
TRBD2 | 18 | NA | TRBJ2-2 | TRBV5-1 | CASSLGLAGGLNTGELFF | TGCGCCAGCAGCCTGGGACTAGCGGGGGGGCTTAACACCGGGGAGCTGTTTTTT
TRBD1 | 16 | NA | TRBJ1-3 | TRBV11-2 | CASSLEDRAEENTIYF | TGTGCCAGCAGCTTAGAAGACAGGGCGGAGGAAAACACCATATATTTT
NA | 17 | NA | TRBJ2-1 | TRBV15 | CATSRDPPGNVYNEQFF | TGTGCCACCAGCAGAGATCCCCCAGGGAATGTCTACAATGAGCAGTTCTTC
NA | 14 | NA | TRBJ1-1 | TRBV5-1 | CASSFSGLGTEAFF | TGCGCCAGCAGCTTCTCAGGGTTGGGCACTGAAGCTTTCTTT
TRBD1 | 19 | NA | TRBJ1-3 | TRBV9 | CASSSFTGTGTTSGNTIYF | TGTGCCAGCAGCTCTTTCACCGGGACAGGGACCACCTCTGGAAACACCATATATTTT
NA | 13 | NA | TRBJ1-2 | TRBV2 | CASSADNNYGYTF | TGTGCCAGCAGTGCGGACAACAACTATGGCTACACCTTC
NA | 14 | once | TRBJ1-3 | TRBV5-1 | CASSLDRERNTIYF | TGCGCCAGCAGCTTGGACAGGGAGAGAAACACCATATATTTT
TRBD1 | 14 | NA | TRBJ1-4 | TRBV5-1 | CASSFGTGDEKLFF | TGCGCCAGCAGCTTCGGAACAGGGGATGAAAAACTGTTTTTT
TRBD1 | 15 | NA | TRBJ2-3 | TRBV4-1 | CASSQTGTGGYTQYF | TGCGCCAGCAGCCAGACCGGGACAGGGGGCTATACGCAGTATTTT
NA | 15 | NA | TRBJ2-1 | TRBV10-1 | CASSERALGYNEQFF | TGCGCCAGCAGTGAGCGAGCGTTGGGCTACAATGAGCAGTTCTTC
TRBD2 | 13 | NA | TRBJ2-4 | TRBV30 | CAWSVQLANIQYF | TGTGCCTGGAGTGTACAACTAGCGAACATTCAGTACTTC
NA | 15 | NA | TRBJ1-3 | TRBV2 | CASSGPSGAGNTIYF | TGTGCCAGCAGTGGACCCTCAGGGGCTGGAAACACCATATATTTT
TRBD1 | 14 | NA | TRBJ1-5 | TRBV6-5 | CASSLTGGHQPQHF | TGTGCCAGCAGTTTAACAGGGGGCCATCAGCCCCAGCATTTT
NA | 14 | NA | TRBJ1-1 | TRBV4-3 | CASSQVGRYTEAFF | TGCGCCAGCAGCCAAGTGGGCAGGTACACTGAAGCTTTCTTT
TRBD2 | 16 | NA | TRBJ2-2 | TRBV10-3 | CAISESTSRGAGELFF | TGTGCCATCAGTGAGTCGACTAGCCGTGGGGCCGGGGAGCTGTTTTTT
TRBD2 | 17 | NA | TRBJ2-1 | TRBV7-2 | CASSTYPSGGNYNEQFF | TGTGCCAGCAGCACCTACCCTAGCGGGGGGAATTACAATGAGCAGTTCTTC
NA | 13 | NA | TRBJ2-5 | TRBV7-6 | CASSHVRGGYQYF | TGTGCCAGCAGCCACGTGAGGGGGGGCTACCAGTACTTC
TRBD1 | 15 | NA | TRBJ1-1 | TRBV5-1 | CASSYVAGGNTEAFF | TGCGCCAGCAGCTACGTGGCAGGGGGCAACACTGAAGCTTTCTTT
NA | 13 | NA | TRBJ1-1 | TRBV28 | CASRGIRGTEAFF | TGTGCCAGCAGGGGGATCAGGGGAACTGAAGCTTTCTTT
NA | 15 | once | TRBJ1-6 | TRBV18 | CASSRGMPLGSPLHF | TGTGCCAGCTCACGGGGCATGCCTCTGGGTTCACCCCTCCACTTT
NA | 14 | NA | TRBJ2-7 | TRBV2 | CASSESLGVYEQYF | TGTGCCAGCAGTGAGTCTCTTGGAGTCTACGAGCAGTACTTC
TRBD2 | 15 | NA | TRBJ2-3 | TRBV5-4 | CASSPDGGGTDTQYF | TGTGCCAGCAGTCCTGATGGGGGGGGCACAGATACGCAGTATTTT
TRBD1 | 15 | NA | TRBJ2-1 | TRBV9 | CASSRDGTAYNEQFF | TGTGCCAGCAGCAGGGACGGGACAGCCTACAATGAGCAGTTCTTC
NA | 13 | NA | TRBJ1-2 | TRBV5-1 | CASSLERSGGYTF | TGCGCCAGCAGCTTGGAAAGAAGCGGGGGCTACACCTTC
NA | 16 | NA | TRBJ1-5 | TRBV4-1 | CASSQDPVTLNQPQHF | TGCGCCAGCAGCCAAGATCCAGTTACATTGAATCAGCCCCAGCATTTT
TRBD1 | 16 | NA | TRBJ1-1 | TRBV5-1 | CASSLFGDRSYTEAFF | TGCGCCAGCAGCTTGTTTGGGGACAGAAGCTATACTGAAGCTTTCTTT
TRBD2 | 16 | NA | TRBJ2-3 | TRBV7-2 | CASSPLGLAGSDTQYF | TGTGCCAGCAGCCCCCTGGGACTAGCGGGATCAGATACGCAGTATTTT
TRBD1 | 16 | NA | TRBJ1-3 | TRBV19 | CASSIVGQGAWNTIYF | TGTGCCAGTAGTATAGTTGGACAGGGGGCTTGGAACACCATATATTTT
TRBD1 | 14 | NA | TRBJ2-7 | TRBV27 | CASRGTGGVYEQYF | TGTGCCAGCAGAGGGACAGGGGGAGTCTACGAGCAGTACTTC